The clone carrying this T cell receptor beta chain appeared many times. No antigen is known for it. The V gene's germline CDR1 is SGHRS and CDR2 YFSETQ. V was shortened by 0 bases and J by 5 bases, with 12 bases between the two germline ends. The CDR3 runs to 14 residues. Thyroid surgery took place with no prior treatment in any patient. In the authors' workflow: Researchers built a distant-metastasis classifier for papillary thyroid cancer that drew on CDR3 differences across clinicopathological groups. Using MiXCR, TCRdb re-called clones from the PCR reads. The V and J calls, along with clone size, are taken from TCRdb and not from the paper's own processing. Here the sample spans about 92,000 clones, around 14% being singletons. This sample was included in a study of metastatic and nonmetastatic thyroid tumors. Study overall: Across peripheral blood and tumor or nodule tissue samples taken from malignant and benign thyroid patients, the repertoires were compared with one another. Findings and caveats of the study: Across blood and tumor, TCR beta diversity in malignant thyroid tumors was reportedly significantly higher than in benign nodules.

The J gene is TRBJ2-7, the V gene TRBV5-1; tentative D call: TRBD2 (5 bases). The TCR comes from a female donor with papillary thyroid cancer or a benign thyroid nodule (not recorded which). Some clones in this sample may be carry-over from other donors' samples. The source material was blood. The CDR3 nucleotides are TGCGCCAGCAGCTTGGAACTAGTAAACAACGAGCAGTACTTC. Translation: CASSLELVNNEQYF.